This T cell receptor beta chain was observed in a study of radiation and T cells in renal cell carcinoma. As regards this clone: The antigen is unknown.

Study-wide results and limits: In blood, top tumor clones expanded by 2 weeks, shrinking by 4.

The repertoire was sequenced with immunoSEQ multiplex PCR; TCRdb's copy has only in-frame clones and lacks some. The data contain fewer than 200,000 clones, about 87% of them seen just once; the ten biggest clones take up about 10%. Time point indicated: blood 4 weeks post-SBRT, at nephrectomy. The treatment denotes: 15 Gy SBRT to primary tumor, nephrectomy 4 weeks later. After SBRT, blood was collected at 2 and 4 weeks, plus baseline. The tumor was a clear cell renal cell carcinoma. Germline V gene sequence: CDR1 MNHEY, CDR2 SVGAGI. With 2 bases removed from V and 5 bases from J, the gap between germline ends came to 9 bases. The CDR3 totals 13 residues.

The clonotype was recovered from a woman aged 45-65 years with renal cell carcinoma. The sequenced sample was blood, obtained from a patient whose treatment included radiotherapy and nephrectomy. V and J are TRBV6-5 and TRBJ1-1, with D tentatively TRBD1 (5 bases). CDR3 DNA sequence: TGTGCCAGCAGTTACGAGGGGAGGACTGAAGCTTTCTTT. It is translated as CASSYEGRTEAFF.